A selection of T cell receptor beta chains follows, all from one sample in a study of blood T cells in healthy people across ages. TCRdb passed the 5' RACE reads through MiXCR, listing each CDR3 protein once. The sample has fewer than 800,000 distinct CDR3 sequences, 32% seen once. The specimen was blood. The source is an elderly woman in good health. Both conserved end residues are part of each CDR3. Each record gives: V gene, D gene, clone size, J gene, CDR3 protein, CDR3 DNA. A D gene is named only where the DNA matches it firmly. Not all rows give a size; the values are once, few, many and, for expanded clones, a class.

TRBV9	-	-	TRBJ1-1	CASSVAEGIGEAFF	TGTGCCAGCAGCGTAGCAGAGGGGATAGGTGAAGCTTTCTTT
TRBV7-2	-	-	TRBJ1-5	CASGLESDQPQHF	TGTGCCAGCGGCTTAGAGTCGGATCAGCCCCAGCATTTT
TRBV28	TRBD1	-	TRBJ1-5	CAAQRLQGEAQPQHF	TGTGCCGCTCAGAGGTTACAGGGGGAAGCTCAGCCCCAGCATTTT
TRBV9	TRBD1	many	TRBJ2-1	CASSVGGQGFDEQFF	TGTGCCAGCAGCGTAGGGGGACAGGGGTTCGATGAGCAGTTCTTC
TRBV7-9	-	many	TRBJ2-1	CASSLIEDFYNEQFF	TGTGCCAGCAGCTTAATAGAAGATTTCTACAATGAGCAGTTCTTC
TRBV7-9	-	-	TRBJ2-5	CASSLRGRAGRRETQYF	TGTGCCAGCAGCTTAAGGGGGCGTGCGGGACGGAGGGAGACCCAGTACTTC
TRBV7-2	-	-	TRBJ1-6	CASGTVYNSPLHF	TGTGCCAGTGGGACTGTTTATAATTCACCCCTCCACTTT
TRBV27	-	-	TRBJ1-1	CASSLYRELNTEAFF	TGTGCCAGCAGTTTATACAGGGAATTGAACACTGAAGCTTTCTTT
TRBV6-6	-	-	TRBJ2-7	CASSYSAAPTGYEQYF	TGTGCCAGCAGTTACTCGGCAGCCCCAACAGGCTACGAGCAGTACTTC
TRBV5-1	TRBD2	many	TRBJ2-1	CASSSPGLARDEQFF	TGCGCCAGCAGCTCCCCGGGACTAGCTCGCGATGAGCAGTTCTTC
TRBV20-1	-	-	TRBJ1-3	CSARIPVEAGNTIYF	TGCAGTGCTAGGATACCCGTGGAGGCTGGAAACACCATATATTTT
TRBV2	TRBD2	many	TRBJ2-7	CASSVGRGAYEQYF	TGTGCCAGCAGTGTTGGGCGGGGGGCCTACGAGCAGTACTTC
TRBV7-3	-	many	TRBJ2-3	CASSLNRDTQYF	TGTGCCAGCAGCTTAAACCGAGATACGCAGTATTTT
TRBV30	-	-	TRBJ1-1	CAWERNTEAFF	TGTGCCTGGGAGAGGAACACTGAAGCTTTCTTT
TRBV20-1	-	many	TRBJ1-6	CSARDFRNGRSPLHF	TGCAGTGCTAGAGATTTTCGGAACGGACGTTCACCCCTCCACTTT
TRBV5-6	TRBD1	many	TRBJ2-5	CASSPGQGTQETQYF	TGTGCCAGCAGCCCGGGACAGGGGACTCAAGAGACCCAGTACTTC
TRBV3-1	TRBD1	many	TRBJ1-2	CASSQRTGGHGYTF	TGTGCCAGCAGCCAAAGGACAGGGGGGCATGGCTACACCTTC
TRBV6-6	TRBD2	-	TRBJ2-1	CASRGLAGGRLTNEQFF	TGTGCCAGCAGGGGACTAGCGGGGGGGCGATTGACAAATGAGCAGTTCTTC
TRBV6-5	TRBD1	many	TRBJ2-5	CASLPTGGRETQYF	TGTGCCAGTCTTCCGACAGGGGGACGGGAGACCCAGTACTTC
TRBV20-1	TRBD2	few	TRBJ2-3	CSAIEAGATDTRYF	TGCAGTGCTATAGAAGCGGGGGCCACAGATACGCGGTATTTT
TRBV6-1	-	-	TRBJ2-1	CASSEDSRFYNEQFF	TGTGCCAGCAGTGAAGACAGCCGTTTCTACAATGAGCAGTTCTTC
TRBV20-1	TRBD2	many	TRBJ2-1	CSARVSGRGGGASYNEQFF	TGCAGTGCTAGAGTATCCGGGCGTGGCGGGGGGGCGTCCTACAATGAGCAGTTCTTC
TRBV5-1	TRBD2	-	TRBJ2-5	CASSIRTSGGAETHYF	TGCGCCAGCAGCATTCGGACTAGCGGGGGGGCGGAGACCCACTACTTC
TRBV9	TRBD1	few	TRBJ1-5	CASSADRDQPQHF	TGTGCCAGCAGCGCCGACAGGGATCAGCCCCAGCATTTT